The 10 T cell receptor beta chains given below trace back to one sample, sequenced in a study of early T cells in non-severe SARS-CoV-2 infection. MiXCR, run by TCRdb on the 5' RACE reads, gives a single entry per CDR3 protein. The sample holds 45,000 to 75,000 distinct CDR3 sequences, 8.5% to 10% seen once. Sequences were obtained from whole blood. Receptors originate from an adult who was a healthcare worker with PCR-confirmed SARS-CoV-2 infection or an uninfected control (not recorded which).

CDR3 sequence: CASSLRVAGGKTQYF. As DNA, the CDR3 is TGTGCCAGCAGTTTACGGGTAGCGGGAGGGAAGACCCAGTACTTC. The rearrangement joins TRBV12-3 or TRBV12-4 to TRBJ2-5; the match to TRBD2 covers 11 bases. V was pared by 2 bases and J by 6 bases, with 5 bases of the junction left unmatched. This CDR3 spans 15 amino acids.

The V and J genes are TRBV13 and TRBJ2-3; 7 nucleotides agree with TRBD2. The trim removed 4 bases at V and 1 base at J, leaving 8 bases unmatched. There are 16 residues in the CDR3. Germline V gene sequence: CDR1 PRHDT, CDR2 FYEKMQ (reference sequence). The CDR3 sequence is CASSSGGLARTDTQYF. The CDR3, as DNA: TGTGCCAGCAGCTCGGGGGGACTGGCCCGCACAGATACGCAGTATTTT.

This clonotype was seen repeatedly, ten times or more. The chain links TRBV14 to TRBJ2-3, with 7 nucleotides matching TRBD2. The CDR3 runs to 11 residues. J gave up 11 bases and V 8 bases, and 7 bases lay outside the gene matches. CDR1 is SGHDN and CDR2 is FVKESK in the germline V gene. CDR3 bases: TGTGCCAGCGGGACTACCGGGAAGCAGTATTTT. Translation: CASGTTGKQYF.

Many counts were recorded for this clonotype. The chain joins TRBV19 to TRBJ1-3; no clear D gene. CDR1 is LNHDA and CDR2 is SQIVND in the germline V gene (reference sequence). V dropped 6 bases and J dropped 4 bases, with 7 bases sitting between them. This CDR3 comprises 12 residues. DNA for the CDR3: TGTGCCAGTAGCGCTGAAGGAAACACCATATATTTT. It translates to CASSAEGNTIYF.

The chain has TRBV12-3 or TRBV12-4 and TRBJ2-1; 12 nucleotides agree with TRBD2. The CDR3 covers 15 residues. Germline trimming cut 6 bases from V and 8 bases from J; bases unmatched to any gene: 8. CDR3 region: CASSRLAGESDEQFF. DNA of the CDR3: TGTGCCAGCAGCAGACTAGCGGGAGAGTCGGATGAGCAGTTCTTC.

The rearrangement links TRBV7-8 to TRBJ1-1; no firm D call. V lost 6 bases and J 4 bases, leaving 12 bases between the germline ends. Germline CDR1 and CDR2: SGHVS and FQNEAQ. The CDR3 length is 13 residues. The CDR3 protein is CASSPVASTEAFF. The DNA for the CDR3 is TGTGCCAGCAGTCCAGTTGCTAGCACTGAAGCTTTCTTT. Full variable domain (rest looked up from reference TRBV7-8 and TRBJ1-1): GAGVSQSPRYKVAKRGQDVALRCDPISGHVSLFWYQQALGQGPEFLTYFQNEAQLDKSGLPSDRFFAERPEGSVSTLKIQRTQQEDSAVYLCASSPVASTEAFFGQGTRLTVV.

The chain has TRBV7-8 and TRBJ2-2; 7 bases line up with TRBD1. The CDR3 spans 16 residues. Trimming cost V 5 bases and J 3 bases; bases outside gene matches: 9. Per the germline V gene, CDR1 is SGHVS and CDR2 is FQNEAQ. Here the CDR3 DNA reads TGTGCCAGCAGCCCGCCCGGGACAGAGTACACCGGGGAGCTGTTTTTT. Amino acid sequence: CASSPPGTEYTGELFF.

This clonotype was counted at least ten times. This rearrangement joins TRBV12-3 or TRBV12-4 to TRBJ2-1; 9 bases fit TRBD2. The CDR3 spans 15 residues. J was trimmed by 1 base and V by 6 bases; bases with no gene match: 4. CDR3 in DNA: TGTGCCAGCAGAAATCTAGCGGGATCCTACAATGAGCAGTTCTTC. Protein product: CASRNLAGSYNEQFF.

There are many counts of this clonotype. The chain links TRBV10-3 to TRBJ1-1; D possibly corresponds to TRBD1 (6 bases). V dropped 6 bases and J dropped 13 bases, with 15 bases sitting between them. In germline, CDR1 is ENHRY, CDR2 SYGVKD. The CDR3 extends over 11 amino acids. For the CDR3, the DNA is TGTGCCATCAGGAACCGGGACACCTATTTCTTT. This sequence encodes CAIRNRDTYFF.

The gene calls are TRBV28 and TRBJ2-3; D call uncertain. In germline, CDR1 is MDHEN, CDR2 SYDVKM. V lost 2 bases and J 4 bases, leaving 10 bases between the germline ends. CDR3 length equals 14 residues. CDR3 bases: TGTGCCAGCAGTTTACCCCCGAGTGCAGATACGCAGTATTTT. It codes for CASSLPPSADTQYF.